A selection of T cell receptor beta chains follows, all from one sample in a study of PD-1 blockade in classical Hodgkin lymphoma. Libraries were prepared by immunoSEQ multiplex PCR; TCRdb keeps only in-frame clonotypes and omits some of them. Among approximately 150,000 clones, around four fifths were seen once, and the ten largest hold about 9.3%. The specimen was peripheral blood mononuclear cells (PBMCs), collected before the second cycle of nivolumab. These receptors all come from a human donor with classical Hodgkin lymphoma. Both conserved end residues are part of each CDR3. The D gene is left open where the match is weak. Expanded clones are given a class, and other clones once, few, many or no size at all.

abundance	v_gene	d_gene	j_gene	CDR3aa	CDR3nt
few	TRBV6-1	NA	TRBJ1-2	CASEEGYTF	TGTGCCAGCGAAGAGGGCTACACCTTC
NA	TRBV27	NA	TRBJ1-3	CASSLSSGNTIYF	TGTGCCAGCAGTTTAAGCTCTGGAAACACCATATATTTT
NA	TRBV18	TRBD1	TRBJ2-7	CASSLETGGSYEQYF	TGTGCCAGCTCACTCGAGACAGGGGGCTCCTACGAGCAGTACTTC
NA	TRBV19	TRBD1	TRBJ2-2	CASNIRGQGRSGELFF	TGTGCCAGTAATATAAGGGGACAGGGTAGATCCGGGGAGCTGTTTTTT
NA	TRBV29-1	NA	TRBJ1-5	CSAQDYSNQPQHF	TGCAGCGCCCAGGATTATAGCAATCAGCCCCAGCATTTT
NA	TRBV9	NA	TRBJ1-1	CASSKPQVNTEAFF	TGTGCCAGCAGCAAACCCCAGGTGAACACTGAAGCTTTCTTT
NA	TRBV6-1	TRBD1	TRBJ1-5	CASRWDRASNQPQHF	TGTGCCAGCAGGTGGGACAGGGCGAGCAATCAGCCCCAGCATTTT
NA	TRBV7-9	NA	TRBJ1-3	CASNIWSSGNTIYF	TGTGCCAGCAACATTTGGAGTAGTGGAAACACCATATATTTT
NA	TRBV6-1	NA	TRBJ2-3	CASTRSTDTQYF	TGTGCCAGCACCCGATCCACAGATACGCAGTATTTT
few	TRBV28	NA	TRBJ2-5	CASSGGTGLGETQYF	TGTGCCAGCAGTGGGGGGACGGGTCTAGGGGAGACCCAGTACTTC
NA	TRBV28	TRBD2	TRBJ2-1	CASSLIPIAGGEQFF	TGTGCCAGCAGTTTAATCCCTATAGCGGGGGGTGAGCAGTTCTTC
once	TRBV2	TRBD2	TRBJ2-1	CASIRLANPNEQFF	TGTGCCAGCATTAGACTAGCGAATCCCAATGAGCAGTTCTTC
NA	TRBV15	TRBD1	TRBJ1-2	CATSRLPGQGATNYGYTF	TGTGCCACCAGCAGATTACCGGGACAGGGGGCCACTAACTATGGCTACACCTTC
NA	TRBV7-9	NA	TRBJ1-6	CASSLAPNSPLHF	TGTGCCAGCAGCTTAGCCCCAAATTCACCCCTCCACTTT
NA	TRBV7-9	NA	TRBJ1-5	CASSNSNQPQHF	TGTGCCAGCAGCAATAGCAATCAGCCCCAGCATTTT
NA	TRBV6-1	TRBD2	TRBJ2-1	CATSGLAVYNEQFF	TGTGCCACCTCGGGACTAGCCGTGTACAATGAGCAGTTCTTC
few	TRBV28	TRBD1	TRBJ2-5	CASSSLLGTGGKETQYF	TGTGCCAGCAGTTCCCTCCTTGGGACAGGGGGCAAAGAGACCCAGTACTTC
NA	TRBV10-3	TRBD1	TRBJ2-3	CAIRESGTGVSDTQYF	TGTGCCATCAGAGAATCCGGGACAGGGGTGTCAGATACGCAGTATTTT
once	TRBV19	TRBD2	TRBJ2-3	CASSIGSGGRTDTQYF	TGTGCCAGTAGTATTGGTAGCGGGGGCCGCACAGATACGCAGTATTTT
NA	TRBV19	TRBD1	TRBJ1-6	CAGSRTGENSPLHF	TGTGCCGGCTCTCGGACAGGGGAGAATTCACCCCTCCACTTT
NA	TRBV9	NA	TRBJ1-4	CASSVEQGGEKLFF	TGTGCCAGCAGCGTAGAACAGGGCGGAGAAAAACTGTTTTTT
NA	TRBV19	NA	TRBJ1-5	CASTEGISSQSWSQHF	TGTGCCAGTACCGAAGGTATCAGCTCCCAATCATGGTCCCAGCATTTT
few	TRBV7-2	NA	TRBJ2-3	CASSFGGRLTDTQYF	TGTGCCAGCAGCTTCGGTGGCAGGCTCACAGATACGCAGTATTTT
NA	TRBV28	NA	TRBJ2-2	CASSFPHRDLHTGELFF	TGTGCCAGCAGTTTCCCCCACCGGGACCTACACACCGGGGAGCTGTTTTTT
NA	TRBV9	TRBD2	TRBJ2-5	CASSPSSGTQETQYF	TGTGCCAGCAGCCCCTCTAGCGGGACCCAAGAGACCCAGTACTTC
NA	TRBV2	NA	TRBJ2-3	CASNTRLFTDTQYF	TGTGCCAGCAACACGAGGCTTTTCACAGATACGCAGTATTTT
NA	TRBV19	NA	TRBJ1-4	CASTPGPREKLFF	TGTGCCAGTACACCGGGACCTCGAGAAAAACTGTTTTTT
NA	TRBV7-7	NA	TRBJ2-7	CASSLGVGPYEQYF	TGTGCTAGCAGCTTAGGGGTGGGTCCCTACGAGCAGTACTTC
NA	TRBV29-1	NA	TRBJ2-1	CSVMGYNNEQFF	TGCAGCGTCATGGGGTATAACAATGAGCAGTTCTTC
NA	TRBV28	NA	TRBJ2-3	CASSFTPSEITSTDTQYF	TGTGCCAGCAGTTTTACTCCTAGCGAGATAACTAGCACAGATACGCAGTATTTT
NA	TRBV5-4	TRBD1	TRBJ1-4	CASSLQGATNEKLFF	TGTGCCAGCAGCTTACAGGGGGCAACTAATGAAAAACTGTTTTTT
NA	TRBV5-1	NA	TRBJ2-3	CASSLGGTSTDTQYF	TGCGCCAGCAGCTTGGGAGGGACCAGCACAGATACGCAGTATTTT
NA	TRBV28	NA	TRBJ2-1	CASSFGVSYNEQFF	TGTGCCAGCAGTTTCGGCGTGTCCTACAATGAGCAGTTCTTC
NA	TRBV6-5	NA	TRBJ2-3	CASSYKGTSTDTQYF	TGTGCCAGCAGTTACAAGGGAACAAGCACAGATACGCAGTATTTT
NA	TRBV19	NA	TRBJ2-6	CASSIGQSGANVLTF	TGTGCCAGTAGTATAGGGCAGTCTGGGGCCAACGTCCTGACTTTC
NA	TRBV4-1	TRBD2	TRBJ2-5	CASSPSGGDPQETQYF	TGCGCCAGCAGCCCTAGCGGGGGGGACCCACAAGAGACCCAGTACTTC
once	TRBV2	NA	TRBJ2-5	CASSGVGRETQYF	TGTGCCAGCAGTGGAGTGGGGAGAGAGACCCAGTACTTC
NA	TRBV5-1	NA	TRBJ2-7	CASSPQTAGGYEQYF	TGCGCCAGCAGCCCCCAGACAGCTGGTGGGTACGAGCAGTACTTC
once	TRBV15	NA	TRBJ2-1	CATSRGAGNNEQFF	TGTGCCACCAGCAGAGGCGCAGGGAACAATGAGCAGTTCTTC
NA	TRBV13	NA	TRBJ1-2	CASSLLAGEGYTF	TGTGCCAGCAGCTTACTCGCGGGGGAAGGCTACACCTTC
NA	TRBV27	TRBD1	TRBJ2-3	CASSSDRGRFGDTQYF	TGTGCCAGCAGTTCAGACAGGGGAAGGTTTGGTGATACGCAGTATTTT
NA	TRBV7-9	NA	TRBJ2-5	CASSLGRLRQETQYF	TGTGCCAGCAGCTTGGGGAGACTACGCCAAGAGACCCAGTACTTC
NA	TRBV5-4	NA	TRBJ1-2	CASSPGRPKAEGYTF	TGTGCCAGCAGCCCAGGTAGGCCAAAGGCGGAAGGCTACACCTTC
NA	TRBV7-3	TRBD1	TRBJ2-7	CASSLGTGGSYEQYF	TGTGCCAGCAGCTTAGGGACAGGGGGCTCCTACGAGCAGTACTTC
NA	TRBV11-2	TRBD2	TRBJ2-1	CASSHGLAGEWYNEQFF	TGTGCCAGCAGCCACGGACTAGCGGGAGAGTGGTATAATGAGCAGTTCTTC
NA	TRBV30	NA	TRBJ1-4	CAWRVGAELFF	TGTGCCTGGAGGGTCGGGGCTGAACTGTTTTTT
NA	TRBV27	NA	TRBJ1-4	CASSQRTPTNEKLFF	TGTGCCAGCAGTCAACGGACACCAACTAATGAAAAACTGTTTTTT
NA	TRBV5-4	TRBD1	TRBJ1-2	CASSLMGQLTYGYTF	TGTGCCAGCAGCTTGATGGGACAGCTTACGTATGGCTACACCTTC
NA	TRBV10-2	NA	TRBJ2-4	CASSEFQAAKNIQYF	TGCGCCAGCAGTGAGTTCCAGGCGGCCAAAAACATTCAGTACTTC
few	TRBV4-2	NA	TRBJ1-1	CASSLTGPASEAFF	TGTGCCAGCAGCTTAACCGGACCGGCCAGTGAAGCTTTCTTT
NA	TRBV6-5	NA	TRBJ1-4	CASSYSGEKLFF	TGTGCCAGCAGTTACTCGGGTGAAAAACTGTTTTTT
few	TRBV9	NA	TRBJ2-7	CASSAVGTDEHSEQYF	TGTGCCAGCAGCGCCGTTGGGACTGACGAGCACTCCGAGCAGTACTTC
few	TRBV29-1	NA	TRBJ2-7	CSVGQPYEQYF	TGCAGCGTCGGACAGCCCTACGAGCAGTACTTC
few	TRBV5-1	NA	TRBJ1-1	CASSLGNTGVMNTEAFF	TGCGCCAGCAGCTTGGGTAACACAGGAGTCATGAACACTGAAGCTTTCTTT
NA	TRBV7-9	NA	TRBJ1-1	CASSLDWAEAFF	TGTGCCAGCAGCTTAGACTGGGCTGAAGCTTTCTTT
few	TRBV7-2	NA	TRBJ2-3	CASSGQGGLGTDTQYF	TGTGCCAGCAGCGGACAAGGGGGGCTGGGCACAGATACGCAGTATTTT
few	TRBV19	TRBD1	TRBJ1-5	CVRGQGNQPQHF	TGTGTTAGGGGACAGGGCAATCAGCCCCAGCATTTT
once	TRBV5-1	NA	TRBJ1-3	CASSLAGYSGNTIYF	TGCGCCAGCAGCTTGGCAGGCTACTCTGGAAACACCATATATTTT
NA	TRBV7-6	TRBD1	TRBJ1-3	CASSSGTGTLTERGNTIYF	TGTGCCAGCAGCAGCGGGACAGGGACTTTGACTGAGCGGGGAAACACCATATATTTT